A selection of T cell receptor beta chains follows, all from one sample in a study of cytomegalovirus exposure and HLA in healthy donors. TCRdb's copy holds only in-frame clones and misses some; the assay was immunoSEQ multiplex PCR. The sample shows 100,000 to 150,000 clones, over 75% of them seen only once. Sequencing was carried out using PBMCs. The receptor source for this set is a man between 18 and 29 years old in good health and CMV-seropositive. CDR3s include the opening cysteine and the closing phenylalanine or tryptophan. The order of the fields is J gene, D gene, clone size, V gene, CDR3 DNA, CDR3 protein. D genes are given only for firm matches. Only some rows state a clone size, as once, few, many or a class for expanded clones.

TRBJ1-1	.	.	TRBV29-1	TGCAGCGTTGAAAAGGGGTTTGGTACTGAAGCTTTCTTT	CSVEKGFGTEAFF
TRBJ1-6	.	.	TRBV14	TGTGCCAGCAGCCACAAGGGGCACTCACCCCTCCACTTT	CASSHKGHSPLHF
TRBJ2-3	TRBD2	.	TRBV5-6	TGTGCCAGCAGCTTTACGACTAGCGGTCCCACAGATACGCAGTATTTT	CASSFTTSGPTDTQYF
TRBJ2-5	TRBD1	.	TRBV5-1	TGCGCCAGCAGCTTGGCCGGGACAGAACAAGAGACCCAGTACTTC	CASSLAGTEQETQYF
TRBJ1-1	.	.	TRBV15	TGTGCCACCAGTCGGCCGCCGGGGATTACAACTAACACTGAAGCTTTCTTT	CATSRPPGITTNTEAFF
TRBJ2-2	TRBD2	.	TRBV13	TGTGCCAGCAGCTCGCGGACTAGCGGGAGGTGGGACACCGGGGAGCTGTTTTTT	CASSSRTSGRWDTGELFF
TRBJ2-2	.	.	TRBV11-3	TGTGCCAGCAGCTTAGTACGGGGTGGAACCGGGGAGCTGTTTTTT	CASSLVRGGTGELFF
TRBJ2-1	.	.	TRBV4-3	TGCGCCAGCAGCCAAGACCACAAGACTAGTGTCTACAATGAGCAGTTCTTC	CASSQDHKTSVYNEQFF
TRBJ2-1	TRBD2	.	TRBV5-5	TGTGCCAGCAGCTTTAATAAGCAGGGACTAGGGGAGCAGTTCTTC	CASSFNKQGLGEQFF
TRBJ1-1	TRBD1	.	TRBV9	TGTGCCAGCAGCGCGACAGGGTACACTGAAGCTTTCTTT	CASSATGYTEAFF
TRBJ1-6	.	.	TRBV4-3	TGCGCCAGCAGCCAGATCACGGGGAATTCACCCCTCCACTTT	CASSQITGNSPLHF
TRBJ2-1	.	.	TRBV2	TGTGCCAGCAGTGAAACGGGTGTGGGTGAGCAGTTCTTC	CASSETGVGEQFF
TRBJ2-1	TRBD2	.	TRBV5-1	TGCGCCAGCAGCATTAGCGGGAGCTCCTACAATGAGCAGTTCTTC	CASSISGSSYNEQFF
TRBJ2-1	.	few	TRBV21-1	TGTGCCAGCAGCATTATCGGGACTAGCTACAATGAGCAGTTCTTC	CASSIIGTSYNEQFF
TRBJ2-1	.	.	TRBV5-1	TGCGCCAGCAGCTTTAACAGGGTAAATGAGCAGTTCTTC	CASSFNRVNEQFF
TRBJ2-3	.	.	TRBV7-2	TGTGCCAGCAGCTTAGTGGCGGGCCGCCTCACAGATACGCAGTATTTT	CASSLVAGRLTDTQYF
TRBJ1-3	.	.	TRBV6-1	TGTGCCAGCAGTGACGCGGGATTCAGGGACACCATATATTTT	CASSDAGFRDTIYF
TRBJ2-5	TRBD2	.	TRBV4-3	TGCGCCAGCAGCCAAGGACTAGCGGGGGGTCAAGAGACCCAGTACTTC	CASSQGLAGGQETQYF
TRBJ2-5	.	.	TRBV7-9	TGTGCCAGCAGCTTACATTCGGGGAGGCAGACCCAGTACTTC	CASSLHSGRQTQYF
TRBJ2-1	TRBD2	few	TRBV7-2	TGTGCCAGCAGCCTTCGACTAGCGGGGGGCTATGAGCAGTTCTTC	CASSLRLAGGYEQFF
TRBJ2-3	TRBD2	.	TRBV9	TGTGCCAGCAGCGTAGCGGGGGGGAGCACAGATACGCAGTATTTT	CASSVAGGSTDTQYF
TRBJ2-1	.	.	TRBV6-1	TGTGCCAGCAGTGAGGGGGCAGGTTTCAATGAGCAGTTCTTC	CASSEGAGFNEQFF
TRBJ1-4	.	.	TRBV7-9	TGTGCCAGCAGCTTAGGCACGGGGAACCGGGCTAATGAAAAACTGTTTTTT	CASSLGTGNRANEKLFF